This TCR beta chain was sequenced for a study of blood T cell repertoires in COVID-19. Study as a whole: PBMCs, B-cell-depleted T cells, or T cells were the source of the cDNA or gDNA that made up the material.

In the original processing: Amplified reference gene primers provided the basis for estimating nucleated cell counts. Method: immunoSEQ multiplex PCR; TCRdb's copy keeps in-frame clones and lacks some. That table furnishes V, J and clone size, whereas the DNA furnished D and trimming. Here the sample spans over 200,000 clones, 92% being singletons. The CDR3 consists of 15 residues. From germline, CDR1 is SGHTA and CDR2 FQGNSA. V lost 1 base and J 0 bases, leaving 8 bases between the germline ends. It was during active infection that Seattle patients were enrolled and then longitudinally followed. Sequenced sample: peripheral blood. V is TRBV7-2 and J is TRBJ2-3; no definite D call. The receptor's source is a man aged 60 to 69 with COVID-19, enrolled during active disease. The CDR3 coding sequence is TGTGCCAGCAGCTTAGGTCTAGTCAGCACAGATACGCAGTATTTT. It translates to CASSLGLVSTDTQYF.